A selection of T cell receptor beta chains follows, all from one sample in a study of lymphopenia after photon versus proton radiotherapy. Libraries were prepared by immunoSEQ multiplex PCR; TCRdb keeps only in-frame clonotypes and omits some of them. Of about 20,000 clones listed, 92% are singletons. The source material was peripheral blood, sampled from a patient treated with photon-based radiotherapy. These receptor sequences come from a woman in her thirties or forties with cholangiocarcinoma. Each CDR3 is given with its conserved first and last residue. Each record gives: J gene, clone size, V gene, CDR3 protein. Expanded clones get a size class; other rows say once, few or many, or leave the size out.

TRBJ1-6 | . | TRBV28 | CASSFIGRSGSPLHF
TRBJ1-1 | . | TRBV9 | CASSPGGDSTEAFF
TRBJ2-7 | . | TRBV4-1 | CASSRETGTEIPYEQYF
TRBJ2-3 | few | TRBV6-4 | CASRGTGGPATQYF
TRBJ1-2 | . | TRBV5-1 | CASSGTGERAEGYTF
TRBJ2-3 | . | TRBV27 | CASTGAPPTDTQYF
TRBJ1-1 | . | TRBV2 | CASSELGGTEAFF
TRBJ2-7 | . | TRBV7-9 | CASSFAGGHYEQYF
TRBJ2-2 | . | TRBV29-1 | CSVDSMPGGELFF
TRBJ2-7 | . | TRBV9 | CASSTKDLDEQYF
TRBJ2-7 | . | TRBV7-2 | CASSFSRDTYEQYF
TRBJ1-2 | few | TRBV6-5 | CASSYGSPLSNYGYTF
TRBJ2-3 | once | TRBV28 | CASSFTGGQGDTQYF
TRBJ2-7 | . | TRBV6-1 | CASSEFREGEQYF
TRBJ1-6 | . | TRBV19 | CASSPTAGDSYNSPLHF
TRBJ2-7 | . | TRBV28 | CASSPSGPSSYEQYF
TRBJ1-1 | . | TRBV28 | CASTRIRDRGLGTEAFF
TRBJ2-5 | . | TRBV7-9 | CASSSTTAQETQYF
TRBJ2-1 | . | TRBV7-9 | CASSKGPSSSYNEQFF
TRBJ2-7 | . | TRBV11-3 | CASSLGVGGSDEQYF
TRBJ2-3 | . | TRBV4-3 | CASSQDGGSGRALDTQYF
TRBJ2-1 | . | TRBV2 | CASSEASGRANEQFF
TRBJ1-5 | . | TRBV7-2 | CASSLGTFGSNQPQHF
TRBJ1-1 | . | TRBV14 | CASSRALNTEAFF
TRBJ2-7 | . | TRBV5-1 | CASSPDTSAYEQYF
TRBJ1-2 | . | TRBV29-1 | CSVDSGYTF